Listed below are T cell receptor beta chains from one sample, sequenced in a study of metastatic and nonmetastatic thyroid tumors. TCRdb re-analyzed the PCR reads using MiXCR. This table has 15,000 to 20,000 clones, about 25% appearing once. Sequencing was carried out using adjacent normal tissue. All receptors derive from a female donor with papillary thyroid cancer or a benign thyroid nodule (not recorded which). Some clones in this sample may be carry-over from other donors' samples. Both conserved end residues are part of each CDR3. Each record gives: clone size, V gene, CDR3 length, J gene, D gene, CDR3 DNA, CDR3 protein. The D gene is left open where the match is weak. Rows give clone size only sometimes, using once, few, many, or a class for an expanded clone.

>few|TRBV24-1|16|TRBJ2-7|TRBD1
TGTGCCACCAGTTCCTTTCCAGGTACAGGGGTGAACGAGCAGTACTTC
CATSSFPGTGVNEQYF
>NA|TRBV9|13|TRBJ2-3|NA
TGTGCCAGCAGCGCCTGGCTCACAGATACCCAGTATTTT
CASSAWLTDTQYF
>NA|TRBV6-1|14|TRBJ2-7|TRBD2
TGTGCCAGCAGTGCGGGAGGGGACTCCTACGAACAGTACTTC
CASSAGGDSYEQYF
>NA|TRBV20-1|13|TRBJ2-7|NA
TGCAGTGCTAGAGATGAGGGAACCTACGAGCAGTACTTC
CSARDEGTYEQYF
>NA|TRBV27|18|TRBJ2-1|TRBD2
TGTGCCAGCAGGCTAAGATGGACTAGCGGGGCAGCCCACAATGAGCAGTTCTTC
CASRLRWTSGAAHNEQFF
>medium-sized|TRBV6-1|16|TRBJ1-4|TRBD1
TGTGCCAGCAGAGAACAGGGGTTGGGTTGGAATGAAAAACTGTTTTTT
CASREQGLGWNEKLFF
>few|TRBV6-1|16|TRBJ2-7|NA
TGTGCCAGCAGTGAAGAGGGCAGGGGTTATACCTACGAGCAGTACTTC
CASSEEGRGYTYEQYF
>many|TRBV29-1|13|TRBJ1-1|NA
TGCAGCGTTGACCGGGAAGCGAACACTGAAGCTTTCTTT
CSVDREANTEAFF
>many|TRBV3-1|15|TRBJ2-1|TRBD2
TGTGCCAGCAGCCGCCTCGGACTAGCGGGAGGTAGGCAGTTCTTC
CASSRLGLAGGRQFF
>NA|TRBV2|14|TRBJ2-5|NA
TGTGCCAGCAGTGATACCACGTTAAAAGAGACCCAGTACTTC
CASSDTTLKETQYF
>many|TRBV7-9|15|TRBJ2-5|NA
TGTGCCAGCAGCTTAGGGCAGGGACGTATAGAGACCCAGTACTTC
CASSLGQGRIETQYF
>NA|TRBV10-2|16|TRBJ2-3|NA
TGCGCCAGCTCTAAGTCAGGGGGAGGGTTTGCAGATACGCGGTACTTT
CASSKSGGGFADTRYF
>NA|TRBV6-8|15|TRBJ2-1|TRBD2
TGTGCCAGCAGTCCAACCGGGACTAGTCTTCATGAGCAGTTCTTC
CASSPTGTSLHEQFF
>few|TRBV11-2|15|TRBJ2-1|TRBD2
TGTGCCAGCAGCTTGGGACTAGCGGTACTAAATGAGCAGTTCTTC
CASSLGLAVLNEQFF
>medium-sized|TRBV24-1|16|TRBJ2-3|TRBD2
TGTGCCACCAGTGAAGGGAGACTAGCGGGAGAACATACGCAGTATTTT
CATSEGRLAGEHTQYF
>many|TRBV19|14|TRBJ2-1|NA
TGTGCCAGTAGTATCCTTGAAGCGGACAATGAGCAGTTCTTC
CASSILEADNEQFF
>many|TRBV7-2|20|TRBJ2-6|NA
TGTGCCAGCAGCTTACCACCACCGGGACGCCCGACCCTGGCTGCCAACGTCCTGACTTTC
CASSLPPPGRPTLAANVLTF